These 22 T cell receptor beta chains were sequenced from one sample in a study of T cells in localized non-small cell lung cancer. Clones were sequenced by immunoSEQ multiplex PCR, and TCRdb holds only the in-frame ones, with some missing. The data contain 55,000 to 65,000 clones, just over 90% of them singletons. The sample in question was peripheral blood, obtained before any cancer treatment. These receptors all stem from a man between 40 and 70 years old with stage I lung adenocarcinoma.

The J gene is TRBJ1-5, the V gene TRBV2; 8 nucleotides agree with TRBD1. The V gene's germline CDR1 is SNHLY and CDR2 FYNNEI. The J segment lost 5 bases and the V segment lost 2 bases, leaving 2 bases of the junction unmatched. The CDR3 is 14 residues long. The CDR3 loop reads CASSEQGAYQPQHF. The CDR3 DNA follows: TGTGCCAGCAGTGAACAGGGGGCTTATCAGCCCCAGCATTTT. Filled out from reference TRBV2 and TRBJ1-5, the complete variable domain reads EPEVTQTPSHQVTQMGQEVILRCVPISNHLYFYWYRQILGQKVEFLVSFYNNEISEKSEIFDDQFSVERPDGSNFTLKIRSTKLEDSAMYFCASSEQGAYQPQHFGDGTRLSIL.

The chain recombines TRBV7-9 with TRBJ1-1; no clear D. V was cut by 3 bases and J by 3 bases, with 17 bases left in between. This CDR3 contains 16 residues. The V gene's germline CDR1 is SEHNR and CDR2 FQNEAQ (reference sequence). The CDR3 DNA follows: TGTGCCAGCAGCTTGTATGTAGCATACAAGGACACTGAAGCTTTCTTT. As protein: CASSLYVAYKDTEAFF. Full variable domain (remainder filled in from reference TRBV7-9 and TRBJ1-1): DTGVSQNPRHKITKRGQNVTFRCDPISEHNRLYWYRQTLGQGPEFLTYFQNEAQLEKSRLLSDRFSAERPKGSFSTLEIQRTEQGDSAMYLCASSLYVAYKDTEAFFGQGTRLTVV.

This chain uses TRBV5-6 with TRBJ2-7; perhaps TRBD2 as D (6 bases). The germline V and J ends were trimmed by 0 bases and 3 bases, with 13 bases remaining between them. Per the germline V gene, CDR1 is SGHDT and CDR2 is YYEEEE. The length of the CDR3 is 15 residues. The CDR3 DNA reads TGTGCCAGCAGCTTGGGTCCCGGGAGCGTCTACGAGCAGTACTTC. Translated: CASSLGPGSVYEQYF.

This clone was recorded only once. The CDR3 region is CASRLGGDEQFF. Written as DNA, the CDR3 is TGTGCCAGCAGGTTAGGTGGGGATGAGCAGTTCTTC. The chain recombines TRBV5-6 with TRBJ2-1; D is ambiguous. The ends were cut back, 5 bases at V and 8 bases at J, with 11 bases in the middle. CDR3 length: 12 amino acids. CDR1 and CDR2 from the germline V gene are SGHDT and YYEEEE.

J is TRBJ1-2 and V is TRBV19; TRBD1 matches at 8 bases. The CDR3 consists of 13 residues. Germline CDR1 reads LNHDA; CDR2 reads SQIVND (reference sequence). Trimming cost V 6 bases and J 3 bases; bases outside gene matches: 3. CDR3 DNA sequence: TGTGCCAGTAGGGGACAGGAATACTATGGCTACACCTTC. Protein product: CASRGQEYYGYTF.

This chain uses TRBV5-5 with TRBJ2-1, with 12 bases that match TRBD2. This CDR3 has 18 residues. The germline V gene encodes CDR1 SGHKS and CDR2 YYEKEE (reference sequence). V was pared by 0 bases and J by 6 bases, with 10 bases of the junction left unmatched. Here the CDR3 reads CASSLDPPASGRVNEQFF. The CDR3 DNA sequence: TGTGCCAGCAGCTTGGACCCGCCGGCTAGCGGGAGGGTCAATGAGCAGTTCTTC.

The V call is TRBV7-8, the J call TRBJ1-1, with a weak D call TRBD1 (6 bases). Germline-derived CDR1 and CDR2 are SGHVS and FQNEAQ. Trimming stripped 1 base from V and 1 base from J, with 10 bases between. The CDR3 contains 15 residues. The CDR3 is CASSLEIGGNTEAFF. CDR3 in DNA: TGTGCCAGCAGCTTAGAGATAGGGGGGAACACTGAAGCTTTCTTT.

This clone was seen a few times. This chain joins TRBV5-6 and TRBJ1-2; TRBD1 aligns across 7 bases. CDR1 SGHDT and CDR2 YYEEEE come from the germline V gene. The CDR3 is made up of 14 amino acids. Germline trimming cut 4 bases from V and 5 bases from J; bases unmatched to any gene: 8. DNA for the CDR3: TGTGCCAGCAGCGCAGGACAGGCGAGATATGGCTACACCTTC. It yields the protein CASSAGQARYGYTF. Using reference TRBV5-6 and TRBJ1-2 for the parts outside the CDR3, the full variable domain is DAGVTQSPTHLIKTRGQQVTLRCSPKSGHDTVSWYQQALGQGPQFIFQYYEEEERQRGNFPDRFSGHQFPNYSSELNVNALLLGDSALYLCASSAGQARYGYTFGSGTRLTVV.

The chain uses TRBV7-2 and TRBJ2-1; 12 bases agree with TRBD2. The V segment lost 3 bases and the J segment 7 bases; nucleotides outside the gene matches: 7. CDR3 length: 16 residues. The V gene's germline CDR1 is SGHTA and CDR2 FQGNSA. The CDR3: CASSLASGRASNEQFF. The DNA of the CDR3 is TGTGCCAGCAGCTTGGCTAGCGGGAGGGCTAGTAATGAGCAGTTCTTC.

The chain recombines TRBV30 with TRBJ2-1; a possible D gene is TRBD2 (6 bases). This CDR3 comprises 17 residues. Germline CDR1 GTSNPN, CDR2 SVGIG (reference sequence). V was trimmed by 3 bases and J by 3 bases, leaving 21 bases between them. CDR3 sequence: CAWSPTLASWDYNEQFF. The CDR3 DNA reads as TGTGCCTGGAGCCCCACCCTAGCGTCTTGGGACTACAATGAGCAGTTCTTC.

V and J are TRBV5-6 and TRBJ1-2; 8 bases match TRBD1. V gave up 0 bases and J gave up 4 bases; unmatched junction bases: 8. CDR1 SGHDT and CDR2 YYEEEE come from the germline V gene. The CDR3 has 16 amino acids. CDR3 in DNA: TGTGCCAGCAGCTTGGCCGCACAGGGGGTTATCTATGGCTACACCTTC. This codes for CASSLAAQGVIYGYTF. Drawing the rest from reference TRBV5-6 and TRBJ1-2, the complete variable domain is DAGVTQSPTHLIKTRGQQVTLRCSPKSGHDTVSWYQQALGQGPQFIFQYYEEEERQRGNFPDRFSGHQFPNYSSELNVNALLLGDSALYLCASSLAAQGVIYGYTFGSGTRLTVV.

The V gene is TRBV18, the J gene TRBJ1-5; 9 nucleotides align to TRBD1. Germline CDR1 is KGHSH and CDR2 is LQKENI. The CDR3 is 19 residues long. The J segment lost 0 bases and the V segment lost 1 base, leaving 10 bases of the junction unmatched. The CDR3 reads CASSPLDRGRKFSNQPQHF. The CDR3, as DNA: TGTGCCAGCTCACCACTTGACAGGGGGAGAAAGTTTAGCAATCAGCCCCAGCATTTT.

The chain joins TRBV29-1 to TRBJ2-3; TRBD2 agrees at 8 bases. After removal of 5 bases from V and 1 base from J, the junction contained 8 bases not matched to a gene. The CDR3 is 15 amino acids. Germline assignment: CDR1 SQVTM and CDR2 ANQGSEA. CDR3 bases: TGCAGCGTTTATTGGACTAGCTCCGGCACAGATACGCAGTATTTT. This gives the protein CSVYWTSSGTDTQYF.

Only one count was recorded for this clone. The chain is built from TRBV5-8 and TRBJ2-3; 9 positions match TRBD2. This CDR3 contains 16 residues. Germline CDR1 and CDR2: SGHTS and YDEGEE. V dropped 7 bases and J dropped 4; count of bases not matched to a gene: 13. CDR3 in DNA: TGTGCCAGCGCCTCGGGTTCGGTAGCGGGAGCAGATACGCAGTATTTT. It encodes CASASGSVAGADTQYF.

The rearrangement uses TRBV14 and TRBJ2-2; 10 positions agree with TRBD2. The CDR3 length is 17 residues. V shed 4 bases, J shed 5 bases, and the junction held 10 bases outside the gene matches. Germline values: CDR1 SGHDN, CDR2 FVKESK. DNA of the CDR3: TGTGCCAGCAGCCCCGTCGGGGTAGCGGGAGGAACCGGGGAGCTGTTTTTT. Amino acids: CASSPVGVAGGTGELFF.

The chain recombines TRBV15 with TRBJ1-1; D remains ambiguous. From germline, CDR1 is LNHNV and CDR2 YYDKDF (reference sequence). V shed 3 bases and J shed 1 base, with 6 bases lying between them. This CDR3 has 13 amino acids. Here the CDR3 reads CATSSRENTEAFF. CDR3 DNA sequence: TGTGCCACCAGCAGCAGAGAGAACACTGAAGCTTTCTTT.

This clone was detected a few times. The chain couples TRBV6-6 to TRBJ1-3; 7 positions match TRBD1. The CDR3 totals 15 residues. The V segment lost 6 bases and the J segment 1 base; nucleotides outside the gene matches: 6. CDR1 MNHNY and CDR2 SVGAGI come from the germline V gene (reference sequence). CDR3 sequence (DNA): TGTGCCAGCAGCGAAGACAGGGTGTCTGGAAACACCATATATTTT. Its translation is CASSEDRVSGNTIYF.

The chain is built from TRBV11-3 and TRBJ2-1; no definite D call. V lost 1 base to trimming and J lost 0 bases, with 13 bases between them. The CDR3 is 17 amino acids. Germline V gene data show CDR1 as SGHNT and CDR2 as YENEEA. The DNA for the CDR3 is TGTGCCAGCAGCTTAGCGTTTTCGGCGAGCTCCTACAATGAGCAGTTCTTC. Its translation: CASSLAFSASSYNEQFF.

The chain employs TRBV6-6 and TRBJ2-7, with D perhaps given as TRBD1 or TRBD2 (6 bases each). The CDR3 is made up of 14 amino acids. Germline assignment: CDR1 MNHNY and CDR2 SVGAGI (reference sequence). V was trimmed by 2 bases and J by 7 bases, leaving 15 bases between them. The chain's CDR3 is CASSYRVQGREQYF. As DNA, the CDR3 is TGTGCCAGCAGTTACCGGGTCCAGGGGAGGGAGCAGTACTTC.

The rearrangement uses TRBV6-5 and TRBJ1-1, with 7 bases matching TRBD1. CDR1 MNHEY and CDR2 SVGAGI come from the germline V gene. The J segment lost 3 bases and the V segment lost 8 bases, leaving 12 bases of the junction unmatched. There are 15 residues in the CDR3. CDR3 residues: CASRPRRTGDTEAFF. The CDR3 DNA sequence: TGTGCCAGCCGGCCCCGTCGGACAGGTGACACTGAAGCTTTCTTT.

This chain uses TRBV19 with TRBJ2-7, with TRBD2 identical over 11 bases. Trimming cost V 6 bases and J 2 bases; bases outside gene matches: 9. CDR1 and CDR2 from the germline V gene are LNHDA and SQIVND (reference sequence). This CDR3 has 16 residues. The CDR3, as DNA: TGTGCCAGTAGACATACTAGCGGGAGTACCCCCTACGAGCAGTACTTC. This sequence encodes CASRHTSGSTPYEQYF.

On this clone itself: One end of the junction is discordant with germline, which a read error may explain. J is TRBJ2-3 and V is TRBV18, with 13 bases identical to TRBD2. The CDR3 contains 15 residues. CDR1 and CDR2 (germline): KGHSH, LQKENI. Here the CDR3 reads CASTPGLAGADTQYF. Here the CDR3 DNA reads TGTGCCAGCACACCTGGACTAGCGGGAGCAGATACGCAGTATTTT.